This is a list of T cell receptor beta chains from one sample in a study of identical twins. Each CDR3 protein is one row after TCRdb ran MiXCR on the 5' RACE reads. The profile covers fewer than 900,000 distinct CDR3 sequences, with over 20% appearing a single time and around 4.4% taken by the ten largest. The same data also contributed to another study, on T cells expressing NK-cell markers.

The sequenced sample consisted of PBMCs. Receptors originate from a woman aged 18-29 years in good health. The CDR3 runs from the conserved cysteine through the conserved F or W. A D gene is named only where the DNA matches it firmly. Rows may omit the clone size; those that give it use once, few, many or a size class.

cdr3_nt,cdr3_aa,clone_size,d_call,v_call,j_call
TGCGCCAGCAGTGATGCCCAGGGGTTTGGCTACACCTTC,CASSDAQGFGYTF,.,.,TRBV10-2,TRBJ1-2
TGTGCCAGCAGCCAAGGGCTCGGGAGCACAGATACGCAGTATTTT,CASSQGLGSTDTQYF,.,.,TRBV3-1,TRBJ2-3
TGTGCCTGGAGCCCCCCCCAGGGGAACACTGAAGCTTTCTTT,CAWSPPQGNTEAFF,.,.,TRBV30,TRBJ1-1
TGTGCCAGCAGTGACCGGACCAGATCCTACGAGCAGTACTTC,CASSDRTRSYEQYF,.,.,TRBV25-1,TRBJ2-7
TGTGCCAGCAGCGCCGGACAGGCGGGCTACGAGCAGTACTTC,CASSAGQAGYEQYF,.,TRBD1,TRBV9,TRBJ2-7
TGTGCCAGCAGCGATCAACTAGCGGGGGGGCCTCAGAGTGAGCAGTTCTTC,CASSDQLAGGPQSEQFF,many,TRBD2,TRBV9,TRBJ2-1
TGTGCCTGGAGTGTTTCCAGGAATGAGGAGCAGTTCTTC,CAWSVSRNEEQFF,few,.,TRBV30,TRBJ2-1
TGTGCCAGCAGCCTTGGGCTCCTCTGTGAGCAGTTCTTC,CASSLGLLCEQFF,.,.,TRBV5-8,TRBJ2-1
TGTGCCATCAGTGAGCCAGGGGCCGATAACTATGGCTACACCTTC,CAISEPGADNYGYTF,.,.,TRBV10-3,TRBJ1-2
TGTGCCAGCAGCTTGGTTCAGTTATCAGCTGAAGCTTTCTTT,CASSLVQLSAEAFF,few,.,TRBV5-5,TRBJ1-1
TGTGCCAGCTCACCCACAGGGTTCGCGGAGACCCAGTACTTC,CASSPTGFAETQYF,few,.,TRBV18,TRBJ2-5
TGTGCTAGTGGTCCCGACAGGGTTCGTGATACGCAGTATTTT,CASGPDRVRDTQYF,.,TRBD1,TRBV12-5,TRBJ2-3
TGTGCCAGCAGTTTATTCTGGGCTAGCGGGACCAACTACAATGAGCAGTTCTTC,CASSLFWASGTNYNEQFF,.,TRBD2,TRBV12-3/TRBV12-4,TRBJ2-1
TGTGCCAGCAGGCAGACAGGGTCGGACAAAAACATTCAGTACTTC,CASRQTGSDKNIQYF,few,TRBD1,TRBV6-1,TRBJ2-4
TGCGCCAGCAGCTTGGGGACGGGCCCCCAGCCCCAGCATTTT,CASSLGTGPQPQHF,.,.,TRBV5-1,TRBJ1-5
TGCAGTGTATCGCGGGGAGAAGAGACCCAGTACTTC,CSVSRGEETQYF,few,.,TRBV20-1,TRBJ2-5
TGCAGCGTTGGGGGGGAAGTTGAGCAGTTCTTC,CSVGGEVEQFF,many,.,TRBV29-1,TRBJ2-1
TGTGCCTGGAGCGCGACAGGGTATTCAGATGGCTACACCTTC,CAWSATGYSDGYTF,.,TRBD1,TRBV30,TRBJ1-2
TGCAGTGCTAGGGGGAATACGCAGTATTTT,CSARGNTQYF,.,.,TRBV20-1,TRBJ2-3
TGCAGCGGGGCAATCTCTGGAAACACCATATATTTT,CSGAISGNTIYF,.,.,TRBV29-1,TRBJ1-3
TGTGCCAGCAGCCCCGGGACAGGGGGGGTTTCACCCCTCCACTTT,CASSPGTGGVSPLHF,.,TRBD1,TRBV7-6,TRBJ1-6
TGCGCCAGCAGCCAAGAGGAGGATCTCGAGGCCGGGGAGCTGTTTTTT,CASSQEEDLEAGELFF,.,.,TRBV4-1,TRBJ2-2
TGCGCCAGCAGCCCCATCGGGCATCAGAGCACAGATACGCAGTATTTT,CASSPIGHQSTDTQYF,.,.,TRBV5-1,TRBJ2-3
TGCAGTGCCCGATCAAGGACATTAATGGGGGAGACCCAGTACTTC,CSARSRTLMGETQYF,.,.,TRBV20-1,TRBJ2-5
TGCGCCAGCAGACAAGCGTCACCTAGCGGTCTCCAAGAGACCCAGTACTTC,CASRQASPSGLQETQYF,few,TRBD2,TRBV5-1,TRBJ2-5
TGCGCCAGCAGCCAAGGGGTCGGACTAGCGGGAGCGGAGACCCAGTACTTC,CASSQGVGLAGAETQYF,few,TRBD2,TRBV4-3,TRBJ2-5